The 22 T cell receptor beta chains below were found in one sample sequenced in a study of cytomegalovirus exposure and HLA in healthy donors. A multiplex PCR was run with 60 Vbeta primers and 13 Jbeta primers. Produced via immunoSEQ multiplex PCR; TCRdb's table is partial and in-frame only. The sample contains 55,000 to 80,000 clones, around 80% of which appear only once. The specimen sequenced was PBMCs. The receptors derive from a woman aged 35 to 49 in good health and CMV-seropositive.

This clone was counted a few times. This rearrangement joins TRBV19 to TRBJ2-1; TRBD2 aligns across 15 bases. The CDR3 extends over 18 amino acids. V lost 5 bases to trimming and J lost 11 bases; unmatched junction nucleotides: 16. Germline CDR1 is LNHDA and CDR2 is SQIVND (reference sequence). The CDR3 nucleotides are TGTGCCAGTAGTCCTCAAACCCATGGACTAGCGGGGGGGTTGAAGCAGTTCTTC. As protein: CASSPQTHGLAGGLKQFF.

V and J are TRBV7-6 and TRBJ1-6; D remains ambiguous. The CDR3 covers 15 residues. From germline, CDR1 is SGHVS and CDR2 FNYEAQ. Trimming pared 2 bases from V and 7 bases from J, leaving 12 bases between. The CDR3 DNA is TGTGCCAGCAGCTTACAGGCCAGCACCAATTCACCCCTCCACTTT. Protein: CASSLQASTNSPLHF.

The chain recombines TRBV9 with TRBJ2-3; 10 bases agree with TRBD2. V lost 0 bases to trimming and J lost 3 bases; unmatched junction nucleotides: 7. The CDR3 has 17 residues. The germline V gene encodes CDR1 SGDLS and CDR2 YYNGEE. The CDR3 here is CASSVGPLLAGTDTQYF. In nucleotides, the CDR3 is TGTGCCAGCAGCGTAGGTCCCCTACTAGCGGGGACAGATACGCAGTATTTT.

The chain joins TRBV19 to TRBJ1-2, with D unclear. The V end was cut by 1 base, the J end by 4 bases, with 13 bases between. Germline lookup yields CDR1 LNHDA and CDR2 SQIVND (reference sequence). The CDR3 covers 15 residues. CDR3 DNA: TGTGCCAGTAGTATAGGGTCGGGTCCCCTCTATGGCTACACCTTC. Encoded protein: CASSIGSGPLYGYTF.

The chain carries TRBV10-3 and TRBJ2-7, with D unclear. This CDR3 is 12 amino acids long. The germline CDR1 and CDR2 sequences are ENHRY and SYGVKD. V dropped 4 bases and J dropped 0 bases, with 4 bases sitting between them. The CDR3 spells CAISGSSYEQYF. CDR3 DNA: TGTGCCATCAGTGGGAGCTCCTACGAGCAGTACTTC.

This chain connects TRBV10-3 to TRBJ1-1; TRBD1 agrees at 8 bases. This CDR3 is built from 14 residues. Germline V gene lookup returns CDR1 ENHRY and CDR2 SYGVKD. Trimming removed 8 bases from V and 5 bases from J; junction bases left unmatched: 10. CDR3 bases: TGTGCCATCTCACCGACAGGGGATGGGACTGAAGCTTTCTTT. This gives the protein CAISPTGDGTEAFF.

The CDR3 loop reads CASSYSPTNRGTEAFF. The CDR3 DNA sequence: TGTGCCAGCAGTTACTCACCTACGAACAGGGGCACTGAAGCTTTCTTT. V and J are TRBV6-5 and TRBJ1-1; TRBD1 agrees at 7 bases. The CDR3 is 16 amino acids. With 0 bases clipped from V and 4 bases from J, the junction kept 8 bases outside the gene matches. Germline lookup yields CDR1 MNHEY and CDR2 SVGAGI.

The rearrangement links TRBV7-6 to TRBJ1-5; 9 bases fit TRBD1. This CDR3 spans 14 amino acids. After removal of 5 bases from V and 7 bases from J, the junction contained 6 bases not matched to a gene. Germline loops: CDR1 SGHVS, CDR2 FNYEAQ. In nucleotides, the CDR3 is TGTGCCAGCAGCGAAACAGGGGGCGGGCAGCCCCAGCATTTT. Translated: CASSETGGGQPQHF.

This clone was seen once. V usage is TRBV4-1 and J usage is TRBJ1-5; possibly TRBD1 for D (6 bases). The CDR3 covers 16 residues. Germline V gives CDR1 MGHRA, CDR2 YSYEKL. The V end lost 4 bases, the J end lost 2 bases, and 15 bases lay between the germline ends. The CDR3 sequence is CASSLLGGEGNQPQHF. CDR3 DNA: TGCGCCAGCAGCCTATTAGGGGGGGAAGGCAATCAGCCCCAGCATTTT.

The chain employs TRBV6-5 and TRBJ2-7, with 7 positions matching TRBD1. The CDR3 is made up of 12 amino acids. CDR1 is MNHEY and CDR2 is SVGAGI in the germline V gene. The V segment lost 8 bases and the J segment 3 bases; nucleotides outside the gene matches: 4. DNA of the CDR3: TGTGCCAGCCTGGGGACAGACTACGAGCAGTACTTC. Protein: CASLGTDYEQYF.

J is TRBJ2-3 and V is TRBV6-4, with 16 bases lining up with TRBD2. Trimming at V came to 2 bases and at J to 4 bases, leaving 0 bases not matched to a gene. CDR1 is MRHNA and CDR2 is SNTAGT in the germline V gene. This CDR3 comprises 16 residues. The CDR3 here is CASSDGTSGGADTQYF. CDR3 in DNA: TGTGCCAGCAGTGACGGGACTAGCGGGGGGGCAGATACGCAGTATTTT.

The chain recombines TRBV10-1 with TRBJ2-7, with D possibly TRBD2 on 6 matching bases. Germline assignment: CDR1 WNHNN and CDR2 SYGVQD (reference sequence). The CDR3 sequence is 11 residues long. Trimming pared 6 bases from V and 3 bases from J, leaving 6 bases between. The CDR3 DNA reads as TGCGCCAGCAGCGGGGGCTACGAGCAGTACTTC. Protein product: CASSGGYEQYF.

The V gene is TRBV7-8, the J gene TRBJ1-4; D not resolved. This CDR3 is built from 15 residues. Germline loops: CDR1 SGHVS, CDR2 FQNEAQ. V was trimmed by 3 bases and J by 3 bases, leaving 11 bases between them. The CDR3 DNA reads as TGTGCCAGCAGCTTTCAAGGCGGCCCTAATGAAAAACTGTTTTTT. Translating it yields CASSFQGGPNEKLFF.

V is TRBV7-2 and J is TRBJ1-4; the D gene is possibly TRBD1 (6 bases). CDR3 size: 15 residues. V lost 5 bases and J lost 12, with 22 bases in between. From germline, CDR1 is SGHTA and CDR2 FQGNSA. CDR3 in DNA: TGTGCCAGCAGCCACTACGGACAGATAGGGTTGCAACTGTTTTTT. It specifies CASSHYGQIGLQLFF.

The chain recombines TRBV10-2 with TRBJ1-1; no reliable D call. V lost 2 bases and J lost 0, with 4 bases in between. Germline loops: CDR1 WSHSY, CDR2 SAAADI. The CDR3 covers 13 residues. This CDR3 is CASSETLNTEAFF. CDR3 sequence (DNA): TGCGCCAGCAGTGAGACACTGAACACTGAAGCTTTCTTT.

This chain links TRBV7-8 with TRBJ1-2, with a tentative D call TRBD1 (6 bases). V was cut by 3 bases and J by 4 bases, with 15 bases left in between. The length of the CDR3 is 15 residues. Germline CDR1 is SGHVS and CDR2 is FQNEAQ. CDR3 sequence (DNA): TGTGCCAGCAGCTTTGAGGGGGGGCTTGGCTATGGCTACACCTTC. This gives the protein CASSFEGGLGYGYTF.

V is TRBV5-1 and J is TRBJ1-1; D is perhaps TRBD1 (5 bases). This CDR3 is 19 amino acids long. In germline, CDR1 is SGHRS, CDR2 YFSETQ. Trimming stripped 0 bases from V and 1 base from J, with 22 bases between. The CDR3: CASSLDGGGPLKPNTEAFF. In DNA form, the CDR3 reads TGCGCCAGCAGCTTGGACGGGGGGGGACCATTAAAACCGAACACTGAAGCTTTCTTT.

This clone has only a few counts. The rearrangement joins TRBV7-2 to TRBJ1-4; 7 positions agree with TRBD1. This CDR3 comprises 15 residues. J lost 4 bases, V lost 5 bases, and 7 bases had no gene match. Germline CDR1 is SGHTA and CDR2 is FQGNSA. CDR3 loop: CASSITGAHNEKLFF. CDR3 nucleotides: TGTGCCAGCAGCATAACAGGGGCCCATAATGAAAAACTGTTTTTT.

The chain recombines TRBV2 with TRBJ2-1, with 7 bases fitting TRBD1. The CDR3 consists of 15 residues. Germline trimming cut 4 bases from V and 0 bases from J; bases unmatched to any gene: 3. The germline V gene encodes CDR1 SNHLY and CDR2 FYNNEI. Here the CDR3 reads CASSGQGSSYNEQFF. Here the CDR3 DNA reads TGTGCCAGCAGTGGACAGGGAAGCTCCTACAATGAGCAGTTCTTC. The full variable domain, completed using reference TRBV2 and TRBJ2-1, is EPEVTQTPSHQVTQMGQEVILRCVPISNHLYFYWYRQILGQKVEFLVSFYNNEISEKSEIFDDQFSVERPDGSNFTLKIRSTKLEDSAMYFCASSGQGSSYNEQFFGPGTRLTVL.

This clone was counted a few times. The chain is built from TRBV5-4 and TRBJ1-2; D might be TRBD1 (6 bases). Germline assignment: CDR1 SGHNT and CDR2 YYREEE (reference sequence). The CDR3 is made up of 15 amino acids. V was pared by 3 bases and J by 4 bases, with 16 bases between. The CDR3 protein is CASSSPTGEAYGYTF. The CDR3 region has the DNA TGTGCCAGCAGCTCACCGACAGGAGAGGCCTATGGCTACACCTTC. The variable domain in full, with the rest retrieved from reference TRBV5-4 and TRBJ1-2, is ETGVTQSPTHLIKTRGQQVTLRCSSQSGHNTVSWYQQALGQGPQFIFQYYREEENGRGNFPPRFSGLQFPNYSSELNVNALELDDSALYLCASSSPTGEAYGYTFGSGTRLTVV.

This clone was seen just once. This sequence joins TRBV5-6 and TRBJ2-1; D perhaps matches TRBD2 (6 bases). This CDR3 region has 14 residues. Germline V gene data show CDR1 as SGHDT and CDR2 as YYEEEE. The V end was cut by 2 bases, the J end by 7 bases, with 13 bases between. The CDR3 nucleotides read TGTGCCAGCAGCTTCCTCGATGGGGGGAATGAGCAGTTCTTC. Translating gives CASSFLDGGNEQFF.

The chain combines TRBV15 with TRBJ1-1; D perhaps matches TRBD1 (5 bases). CDR3 size: 16 residues. The V end was cut by 0 bases, the J end by 2 bases, with 13 bases between. Germline CDR1 LNHNV, CDR2 YYDKDF (reference sequence). CDR3 sequence (DNA): TGTGCCACCAGCAGAGATATGACAGCCTTTAACACTGAAGCTTTCTTT. Residues: CATSRDMTAFNTEAFF.